Listed here are 10 T cell receptor beta chains from one sample, sequenced in a study of early T cells in non-severe SARS-CoV-2 infection. TCRdb ran MiXCR on the 5' RACE reads and lists one entry per CDR3 protein. The table shows 100,000 to 120,000 distinct CDR3 sequences, with about 12% occurring only once. Sequencing used whole blood, obtained at baseline. These receptors were obtained from an adult who was a healthcare worker with PCR-confirmed SARS-CoV-2 infection or an uninfected control (not recorded which).

This clonotype was observed a single time. The chain links TRBV2 to TRBJ2-5, with 9 bases that match TRBD2. With V trimmed by 6 bases and J by 13 bases, 18 bases remained unmatched. Germline CDR1 reads SNHLY; CDR2 reads FYNNEI. The CDR3 covers 15 residues. This chain's CDR3 is CASSAAAQRGARGYF. CDR3 coding DNA: TGTGCCAGCAGCGCCGCCGCCCAGCGGGGGGCCCGCGGGTACTTC.

The CDR3 DNA sequence: TGTGCCAGCAGTCTTCGACAGGGGACTGAAGCTTTCTTT. This gives the protein CASSLRQGTEAFF. The V gene is TRBV12-3 or TRBV12-4, the J gene TRBJ1-1, with 8 bases aligning to TRBD1. Trimming removed 5 bases from V and 5 bases from J; junction bases left unmatched: 4. The CDR3 covers 13 residues.

This chain links TRBV3-1 with TRBJ2-3; D uncertain. CDR1 is LGHDT, CDR2 YNNKEL, per germline (reference sequence). Trimming removed 3 bases at V and 9 bases at J, with 16 bases between. The CDR3 is 14 amino acids. This chain's CDR3 is CASSQAFVTGTQYF. In DNA, the CDR3 is TGTGCCAGCAGCCAGGCGTTTGTGACGGGCACGCAGTATTTT.

This chain connects TRBV25-1 to TRBJ1-5; D not certain. In germline, CDR1 is MGHDK, CDR2 SYGVNS. V dropped 6 bases and J dropped 4 bases, with 7 bases sitting between them. The CDR3 loop spans 12 amino acids. CDR3 sequence (DNA): TGTGCCAGCAGCAACGGAAATCAGCCCCAGCATTTT. Protein sequence: CASSNGNQPQHF. The full variable domain, in which reference TRBV25-1 and TRBJ1-5 provide the parts outside the CDR3, is EADIYQTPRYLVIGTGKKITLECSQTMGHDKMYWYQQDPGMELHLIHYSYGVNSTEKGDLSSESTVSRIRTEHFPLTLESARPSHTSQYLCASSNGNQPQHFGDGTRLSIL.

This sequence joins TRBV25-1 and TRBJ1-1; no clear D gene. The CDR3 length is 12 residues. Looked up from germline, CDR1 is MGHDK and CDR2 is SYGVNS. V lost 3 bases and J lost 3, with 5 bases in between. The DNA for the CDR3 is TGTGCCAGCAGTGATATTCACACTGAAGCTTTCTTT. Encoded protein: CASSDIHTEAFF. The full variable domain, rest sourced from reference TRBV25-1 and TRBJ1-1, is EADIYQTPRYLVIGTGKKITLECSQTMGHDKMYWYQQDPGMELHLIHYSYGVNSTEKGDLSSESTVSRIRTEHFPLTLESARPSHTSQYLCASSDIHTEAFFGQGTRLTVV.

The gene calls are TRBV28 and TRBJ2-7; 11 nucleotides line up with TRBD1. V lost 6 bases to trimming and J lost 2 bases; unmatched junction nucleotides: 3. This CDR3 contains 14 residues. From germline, CDR1 is MDHEN and CDR2 SYDVKM. CDR3 bases: TGTGCCAGCAGGGGACAGGGGGGAGCCTACGAGCAGTACTTC. Translating it yields CASRGQGGAYEQYF.

The chain joins TRBV24-1 to TRBJ1-5; D uncertain. This CDR3 is built from 12 residues. V lost 4 bases to trimming and J lost 6 bases, with 6 bases between them. CDR1 is KGHDR and CDR2 is SFDVKD in the germline V gene. The CDR3 DNA is TGTGCCACCAGTGACGTCGGTCAGCCCCAGCATTTT. Translated: CATSDVGQPQHF.

Many counts were recorded for this clonotype. The chain carries TRBV30 and TRBJ2-7; possibly TRBD1 for D (6 bases). Deletions cut 1 base from V and 2 bases from J, with 6 bases between. The germline V gene has CDR1 GTSNPN and CDR2 SVGIG (reference sequence). This CDR3 spans 12 amino acids. CDR3 sequence reads: CAWSDRAYEQYF. As DNA, the CDR3 is TGTGCCTGGAGTGACAGGGCCTACGAGCAGTACTTC.

This clonotype was recorded at least ten times. V and J are TRBV13 and TRBJ1-2; 9 bases match TRBD1. The germline CDR1 and CDR2 sequences are PRHDT and FYEKMQ (reference sequence). This CDR3 is built from 15 residues. Trimming removed 3 bases from V and 4 bases from J; junction bases left unmatched: 6. The CDR3 loop reads CASSLEAQGAYGYTF. CDR3 bases: TGTGCCAGCAGCTTGGAGGCACAGGGGGCCTATGGCTACACCTTC.

As concerns this clonotype: The junction departs from germline at one end; a sequencing error may be responsible. The rearrangement links TRBV5-1 to TRBJ2-7; 7 bases map to TRBD1. The germline V gene encodes CDR1 SGHRS and CDR2 YFSETQ. The CDR3 spans 14 residues. CDR3 in amino acids: CVSSFEGATYEQYF. CDR3 nucleotides: TGCGTCAGCAGCTTCGAGGGGGCAACCTACGAGCAGTACTTC.